One sample yielded the 9 T cell receptor beta chains listed below, sequenced in a study of blood T cell repertoires in COVID-19. Repertoires were generated with immunoSEQ multiplex PCR, while TCRdb's copy carries only in-frame clones and drops some. The repertoire includes approximately 70,000 clones, 70% to 90% of them detected once, and about 3.4% sits in the top ten. The source material was peripheral blood. The receptors were sampled from a woman between 50 and 59 years old with COVID-19, enrolled during active disease.

The chain joins TRBV28 to TRBJ2-7; 8 bases line up with TRBD1. The CDR3 loop spans 14 amino acids. V was clipped by 10 bases and J by 6 bases; unmatched bases: 14. Germline V gives CDR1 MDHEN, CDR2 SYDVKM. The CDR3 nucleotides are TGTGCCACTCGACCTCCGGGACAGGTCTCCGAGCAGTACTTC. Translated: CATRPPGQVSEQYF.

The rearrangement uses TRBV19 and TRBJ1-1; D remains unclear. V lost 2 bases to trimming and J lost 0 bases, with 19 bases between them. CDR1 and CDR2 (germline): LNHDA, SQIVND (reference sequence). The CDR3 has 18 amino acids. The DNA for the CDR3 is TGTGCCAGTAGTATACTGAGGGTCGGATCCGACTTGAACACTGAAGCTTTCTTT. Its translation: CASSILRVGSDLNTEAFF.

The V gene is TRBV19, the J gene TRBJ1-1; possible D gene TRBD1, 6 bases. Per the germline V gene, CDR1 is LNHDA and CDR2 is SQIVND (reference sequence). The CDR3 is 14 residues long. V dropped 7 bases and J dropped 5 bases, with 17 bases sitting between them. The CDR3 nucleotides are TGTGCCAGTACCCTTGGGGGCGCTTTTACTGAAGCTTTCTTT. The encoded protein is CASTLGGAFTEAFF.

This clone was recorded only once. V gene TRBV12-5 combines with J gene TRBJ2-2; no definite D call. The V end lost 3 bases, the J end lost 3 bases, and 2 bases lay between the germline ends. This CDR3 region has 12 residues. Per the germline V gene, CDR1 is LGHNT and CDR2 is FRNRAP. DNA for the CDR3: TGTGCTAGTGGTTTCGACACCGGGGAGCTGTTTTTT. Its protein product is CASGFDTGELFF.

This chain links TRBV7-9 with TRBJ1-1; the D is unclear. The CDR3 is made up of 15 amino acids. Germline V gene data show CDR1 as SEHNR and CDR2 as FQNEAQ (reference sequence). The germline V and J ends were trimmed by 1 base and 2 bases, with 11 bases remaining between them. CDR3 bases: TGTGCCAGCAGCTTAGGGGTTGGGCTAAACACTGAAGCTTTCTTT. Translated, it gives CASSLGVGLNTEAFF.

This rearrangement joins TRBV11-3 to TRBJ2-5, with 7 bases fitting TRBD1. With 5 bases clipped from V and 2 bases from J, the junction kept 5 bases outside the gene matches. Germline assignment: CDR1 SGHNT and CDR2 YENEEA. The CDR3 is 14 residues long. CDR3 bases: TGTGCCAGCAGCCCCTGGGACAGTCAAGAGACCCAGTACTTC. It yields the protein CASSPWDSQETQYF.

The chain links TRBV28 to TRBJ1-2; D is perhaps TRBD1 (5 bases). Trimming removed 2 bases from V and 1 base from J, with 8 bases in between. Germline-derived CDR1 and CDR2 are MDHEN and SYDVKM. The CDR3 covers 14 residues. CDR3 residues: CASSLRQINYGYTF. The CDR3 DNA reads TGTGCCAGCAGTTTAAGACAGATTAACTATGGCTACACCTTC.

CDR3 loop: CASSAGQRELINEQFF. The CDR3 DNA reads as TGTGCCAGCAGTGCCGGGCAGCGGGAGTTGATCAATGAGCAGTTCTTC. The V call is TRBV5-5, the J call TRBJ2-1; 8 positions match TRBD2. The CDR3 is 16 amino acids. The germline gives CDR1 SGHKS, CDR2 YYEKEE (reference sequence). J lost 6 bases, V lost 5 bases, and 13 bases had no gene match.

The chain couples TRBV10-2 to TRBJ2-4; TRBD2 agrees at 12 bases. This CDR3 has 14 residues. Germline trimming cut 8 bases from V and 7 bases from J; bases unmatched to any gene: 6. CDR1 WSHSY and CDR2 SAAADI come from the germline V gene. The DNA of the CDR3 is TGCGCCAGCGCTGGCCTAGCGGGAGGGAACATTCAGTACTTC. It encodes CASAGLAGGNIQYF.